One T cell receptor beta chain is described in this entry. The time point is: recipient sample about 28 days before transplant, after cytoreduction. Measured with immunoSEQ multiplex PCR; TCRdb has only the in-frame clones, and not every one. This table has approximately 41,000 clones, about 85% appearing once. The data were taken from a study of T cell clonotyping in hematopoietic cell transplantation. The CDR3 runs to 12 residues. CDR1 and CDR2 (germline): LNHDA, SQIVND (reference sequence). V was shortened by 9 bases and J by 7 bases, with 10 bases between the two germline ends. The TCR sequence derives from a man in his 60s with acute myeloid leukemia. Some clones in this sample may be carry-over from other donors' samples. Sample: peripheral blood mononuclear cells, taken before stem cell transplant. V usage is TRBV19 and J usage is TRBJ1-6; D gene unclear. CDR3: CARRFKNSPLHF. The CDR3 DNA reads TGTGCCAGAAGGTTCAAGAATTCACCCCTCCACTTT.